These T cell receptor beta chains were read from a single sample in a study of shared clonotypes between healthy human individuals. Profiling relied on immunoSEQ multiplex PCR, and the TCRdb table lists in-frame clones only, not all of them. The sample has around 500,000 clones, over 65% seen once. Source material: PBMCs. The receptor set was obtained from a woman aged 40 to 49 in good health. Some clones in this sample may be carry-over from other donors' samples. The CDR3 runs from the conserved cysteine through the conserved F or W. The D gene is left open where the match is weak. A clone size is listed for some rows: how often the clone was seen (once, few, many), or a class if it is expanded.

>TRBD1|few|TRBV6-6|TRBJ2-7
TGTGCCAGCAGTTACAGGGGACAGGGGGGCGAGCAGTACTTC
CASSYRGQGGEQYF
>-|-|TRBV2|TRBJ1-2
TGTGCCAGCACGGGAGGCAGGGGCGACTATGGCTACACCTTC
CASTGGRGDYGYTF
>-|few|TRBV5-1|TRBJ1-2
TGCGCCAGCAGCTTGGTGTTGGGGTATGAGGGCTACACCTTC
CASSLVLGYEGYTF
>-|-|TRBV11-3|TRBJ2-1
TGTGCCAGCAGCTTAATCGGCGGGACGAATGAGCAGTTCTTC
CASSLIGGTNEQFF
>-|-|TRBV9|TRBJ2-5
TGTGCCAGCAGCGTATCTTCGATCGGGGTGAGTCAAGAGACCCAGTACTTC
CASSVSSIGVSQETQYF
>TRBD2|many|TRBV6-1|TRBJ2-1
TGTGCCAGCAGTGACGGACTAGAAGGGTTTAATGAGCAGTTCTTC
CASSDGLEGFNEQFF
>-|-|TRBV7-9|TRBJ1-4
TGTGCCAGCAGCTTAGGGCATATGTCAACTAATGAAAAACTGTTTTTT
CASSLGHMSTNEKLFF
>TRBD2|-|TRBV15|TRBJ2-1
TGTGCCACCAGCAGGTCCCTACTAGCGGGCTCCTACAATGAGCAGTTCTTC
CATSRSLLAGSYNEQFF
>-|few|TRBV6-6|TRBJ2-5
TGTGCCAGCAGTTACCTAAGGGCAGGCCACCAAGAGACCCAGTACTTC
CASSYLRAGHQETQYF
>TRBD1|-|TRBV13|TRBJ2-7
TGTGCCAGCAGCTTAGAGGGACAGGGGAACGAGCAGTACTTC
CASSLEGQGNEQYF
>-|-|TRBV7-9|TRBJ1-5
TGTGCCAGCAGCTTACCAGGGGCGGGTCAGCCCCAGCATTTT
CASSLPGAGQPQHF
>-|-|TRBV18|TRBJ1-5
TGTGCCAGCTCACCGCAGGGTTTCGATCAGCCCCAGCATTTT
CASSPQGFDQPQHF
>-|-|TRBV4-1|TRBJ2-7
TGCGCCAGCAGCCAAATAGACAGAGCCTACGAGCAGTACTTC
CASSQIDRAYEQYF
>-|-|TRBV28|TRBJ2-1
TGTGCCAGCAGTCTGGACAGCTCCTACAATGAGCAGTTCTTC
CASSLDSSYNEQFF
>-|-|TRBV19|TRBJ1-2
TGTGCCAGTAGTATCAACTATGGCTACACCTTC
CASSINYGYTF
>TRBD2|-|TRBV5-1|TRBJ2-2
TGCGCCAGCAGCTTGGTCCCTAGCGGGAGTGACACCGGGGAGCTGTTTTTT
CASSLVPSGSDTGELFF
>TRBD2|-|TRBV28|TRBJ2-7
TGTGCCAGCAGCACAACTAGCGGGGCCTACGAGCAGTACTTC
CASSTTSGAYEQYF
>TRBD1|-|TRBV5-6|TRBJ2-5
TGTGCCAGCAGCCGTGCCCGGGACAGGGGGGTTGAGACCCAGTACTTC
CASSRARDRGVETQYF
>-|once|TRBV7-8|TRBJ2-5
TGTGCCAGCAGCTTAGCAGGGGGGGAAGAGACCCAGTACTTC
CASSLAGGEETQYF
>TRBD2|-|TRBV11-2|TRBJ2-5
TGTGCCAGCAGCATTCGACTAGCCCCTATAACGGCCCAGTACTTC
CASSIRLAPITAQYF
>-|-|TRBV6-5|TRBJ2-2
TGTGCCAGCAGTTACTTGGCCGCTACCGGGGAGCTGTTTTTT
CASSYLAATGELFF
>-|-|TRBV30|TRBJ2-3
TGTGCCTGGACGGGTAGCTCAGATACGCAGTATTTT
CAWTGSSDTQYF
>-|-|TRBV19|TRBJ1-4
TGTGCCAGTAGTATTGACGTGGAAAAACTGTTTTTT
CASSIDVEKLFF
>-|-|TRBV28|TRBJ2-7
TGTGCCAGCAGCACTCTGGTTACCTACGAGCAGTACTTC
CASSTLVTYEQYF